Sequencing of this T cell receptor beta chain was carried out in a study of cytomegalovirus exposure and HLA in healthy donors. Turning to the study itself: Among roughly 180 million T cells, an earlier analysis found 117 million unique TCR beta sequences.

Study outcomes and limitations: The study flagged approximately 180 TCR beta chains as cytomegalovirus-associated. Follow-up analysis found HLA locus-dependent TCR association rates, highest for DRB1 and lowest for HLA-C.

Of note for this clone: Its matching antigen is unknown.

Deletions cut 4 bases from V and 7 bases from J, with 17 bases between. The CDR3 length is 14 residues. Germline V gene lookup returns CDR1 SGDLS and CDR2 YYNGEE. Use of 60 Vbeta and 13 Jbeta primers characterized the PCR. Per the original methods: A follow-up analysis tallied around 76 million unique TCR beta chains, roughly 10 million shared. The protocol was immunoSEQ multiplex PCR, while the TCRdb copy is restricted to in-frame clones and leaves out a portion. Clone size and V and J calls were adopted from that table, with D and trimming inferred from the DNA. Among about 170,000 clones, roughly 85% were seen once, and the ten largest hold about 2.7%.

Sequencing was carried out using PBMCs. J is TRBJ2-5 and V is TRBV9, with D hard to call. The origin of this receptor is a man under 40 in good health and CMV-seropositive. For the CDR3, the DNA is TGTGCCAGCAGCAGGTCCACCCAAACAGTGACCCAGTACTTC. Translating gives CASSRSTQTVTQYF.